Detailed here is one T cell receptor beta chain. This sample is part of a study of OX40 agonist ivuxolimab in advanced cancers. Germline loops: CDR1 SGHNT, CDR2 YYREEE (reference sequence). V was pared by 3 bases and J by 7 bases, with 14 bases between. This CDR3 is 14 amino acids long. Clones were read by immunoSEQ multiplex PCR, and TCRdb kept only the in-frame ones, dropping some. The sample lists 65,000 to 100,000 clones, 90% occurring once. The TCR was taken from an adult with an advanced solid tumor such as melanoma, head and neck, liver or kidney cancer. The chain uses TRBV5-4 and TRBJ1-3, with TRBD1 as a possible D gene (5 bases). The specimen was CD4+ or CD8+ T cells sorted from blood, collected in a trial of the OX40 agonist ivuxolimab. CDR3 sequence (DNA): TGTGCCAGCAGCTGGAGGGGAGGAGTTAACACCATATATTTT. Translated: CASSWRGGVNTIYF.